The rows below give T cell receptor beta chains drawn from one sample of a study of blood T cell repertoires in COVID-19. TCRdb's copy holds only in-frame clones and misses some; the assay was immunoSEQ multiplex PCR. This repertoire shows about 240,000 clones, approximately 86% found once; its top ten account for roughly 5.5%. Sequencing was done on a sample of peripheral blood. The receptors here all came from a human donor in a cohort sampled during active COVID-19. The CDR3 runs from the conserved cysteine through the conserved F or W. The order of the fields is V gene, J gene, CDR3 protein.

TRBV7-8,TRBJ1-1,CASSRTGKRTEAFF
TRBV19,TRBJ1-5,CASSVDRVNQPQHF
TRBV9,TRBJ2-7,CASSAAGVGYEQYF
TRBV5-6,TRBJ2-5,CASSFGGSQETQYF
TRBV7-9,TRBJ2-7,CASSPRQFYEQYF
TRBV11-2,TRBJ1-2,CASSPRAANYGYTF
TRBV3-1/TRBV3-2,TRBJ2-4,CASSRGRGVDAKNIQYF
TRBV3-1/TRBV3-2,TRBJ2-7,CASSPSGQGAREQYF
TRBV28,TRBJ2-1,CASSLNSPSEQFF
TRBV3-1/TRBV3-2,TRBJ2-1,CASSPLSYSYNEQFF
TRBV10-3,TRBJ1-5,CAISEGEWTGTGSQPQHF
TRBV28,TRBJ1-2,CASSFGSRVGYGYTF
TRBV19,TRBJ1-3,CASRATSSGNTIYF
TRBV28,TRBJ1-1,CASSTRQGWNTEAFF
TRBV7-2,TRBJ2-7,CASSPRSGSYEQYF
TRBV10-3,TRBJ2-1,CAISEDSLWNNEQFF
TRBV7-3,TRBJ1-1,CASSPPGQESAEAFF
TRBV18,TRBJ2-7,CASSPGTGGRDEQYF
TRBV11-2,TRBJ2-3,CASSLEGDTQYF
TRBV7-2,TRBJ2-3,CASSFPVWGRLKRTDTQYF
TRBV9,TRBJ2-2,CASSPGTATGELFF
TRBV4-1,TRBJ2-7,CASSQIQGGSYEQYF
TRBV5-1,TRBJ1-2,CASSLARAYYGYTF
TRBV6-6,TRBJ2-3,CASSPFGGSADTQYF